These 25 T cell receptor beta chains share one sample of origin, sequenced in a study of T cells after yellow fever vaccination. TCRdb reprocessed the 5' RACE reads via MiXCR and lists one record per CDR3 protein. Among 200,000 to 250,000 distinct CDR3 sequences, about 3% were seen once, and the ten largest hold around 3%. Material: CD4+ T cells sorted from PBMCs, obtained 10 days after the yellow fever booster vaccination. The receptors come from a man between 18 and 35 years old who received the YFV17D yellow fever vaccine.

This clonotype was seen a handful of times. The J gene is TRBJ2-2, the V gene TRBV7-3, with TRBD1 identical over 10 bases. CDR1 and CDR2 from the germline V gene are SGHTA and FQGTGA. The V gene end was trimmed by 2 bases and the J gene end by 4 bases; junction bases not matched to a gene: 7. This CDR3 is 17 amino acids long. CDR3 loop: CASSLSRDRGITGELFF. In nucleotides, the CDR3 is TGTGCCAGCAGCTTATCCCGGGACAGGGGTATCACCGGGGAGCTGTTTTTT.

This clonotype was recorded many times. CDR3 sequence (DNA): TGCGCCAGCAGCCAAGGACTAGCGGGGGGTTCAGATACGCAGTATTTT. Protein product: CASSQGLAGGSDTQYF. The chain employs TRBV23-1 and TRBJ2-3; 14 bases map to TRBD2. TRBV23-1 carries the ORF label, with uncertain function. The CDR3 totals 16 residues. V lost 6 bases and J lost 4; bases outside the gene matches: 6.

This clonotype has just a few counts. The chain has TRBV6-2 or TRBV6-3 and TRBJ1-5; no reliable D call. The V end lost 7 bases, the J end lost 0 bases, and 22 bases lay between the germline ends. Germline CDR1 and CDR2: MNHEY and SVGEGT. The CDR3 is 18 amino acids. This chain's CDR3 is CASNDDPGGHYSNQPQHF. The CDR3 nucleotides are TGTGCCAGCAATGACGATCCCGGAGGTCACTATAGCAATCAGCCCCAGCATTTT.

This clonotype was found a few times. The rearrangement joins TRBV7-2 to TRBJ1-1; maybe TRBD1 (6 bases). CDR1 SGHTA and CDR2 FQGNSA come from the germline V gene. This CDR3 spans 13 amino acids. Trimming took off 1 base at V and 12 bases at J, with 15 bases between the two ends. CDR3 nucleotide sequence: TGTGCCAGCAGCTTAGATCCAGGACAGAAATCTTTCTTT. It yields the protein CASSLDPGQKSFF.

This sequence joins TRBV30 and TRBJ2-5; D gene ambiguous. Trimming pared 3 bases from V and 5 bases from J, leaving 16 bases between. The V gene's germline CDR1 is GTSNPN and CDR2 SVGIG (reference sequence). The CDR3 totals 14 residues. DNA of the CDR3: TGTGCCTGGAGAAAATGGTCAACCCACGAGACCCAGTACTTC. Its protein is CAWRKWSTHETQYF.

This clonotype occurred a few times. J is TRBJ1-5 and V is TRBV10-1; no definite D call. The V gene's germline CDR1 is WNHNN and CDR2 SYGVQD (reference sequence). Trimming pared 6 bases from V and 0 bases from J, leaving 9 bases between. CDR3 length equals 14 residues. The CDR3 region is CASSPGNSNQPQHF. Here the CDR3 DNA reads TGCGCCAGCAGCCCAGGTAATAGCAATCAGCCCCAGCATTTT.

The J gene is TRBJ1-1, the V gene TRBV29-1; D is uncertain. This CDR3 region has 13 residues. The germline CDR1 and CDR2 sequences are SQVTM and ANQGSEA. V lost 2 bases, J lost 0 bases, and 7 bases lay in between. The CDR3: CSVETLMNTEAFF. CDR3 bases: TGCAGCGTTGAAACACTAATGAACACTGAAGCTTTCTTT.

Ten or more counts support this clonotype. The chain links TRBV5-4 to TRBJ2-5; 7 bases agree with TRBD1. There are 14 residues in the CDR3. From germline, CDR1 is SGHNT and CDR2 YYREEE (reference sequence). The V gene end was trimmed by 0 bases and the J gene end by 1 base; junction bases not matched to a gene: 0. The CDR3 protein is CASSLGDSQETQYF. The CDR3 DNA follows: TGTGCCAGCAGCTTGGGGGACAGCCAAGAGACCCAGTACTTC.

V and J are TRBV7-2 and TRBJ2-1; the match to TRBD2 covers 7 bases. Trimming removed 1 base from V and 8 bases from J; junction bases left unmatched: 11. The CDR3 is 16 residues long. Germline CDR1 SGHTA, CDR2 FQGNSA. The CDR3 is CASSLVLQRGGYEQFF. Written as DNA, the CDR3 is TGTGCCAGCAGCTTAGTTCTCCAGCGGGGTGGGTATGAGCAGTTCTTC.

This clonotype showed up many times. The V gene is TRBV5-1, the J gene TRBJ2-7, with 7 bases aligning to TRBD1. With V trimmed by 4 bases and J by 6 bases, 7 bases remained unmatched. This CDR3 region has 13 residues. Germline values: CDR1 SGHRS, CDR2 YFSETQ. The CDR3 is CASSPQAGGEQYV. Here the CDR3 DNA reads TGCGCCAGCAGCCCACAGGCAGGGGGCGAGCAGTACGTC.

This clonotype occurred many times. The chain has TRBV15 and TRBJ2-1, with D perhaps matching TRBD1 or TRBD2 (6 bases each). Germline CDR1 reads LNHNV; CDR2 reads YYDKDF (reference sequence). The CDR3 contains 18 residues. The V end was cut by 3 bases, the J end by 7 bases, with 25 bases between. CDR3 sequence: CATSRSGVGGLGGNEQFF. The CDR3 region has the DNA TGTGCCACCAGCAGGTCGGGGGTTGGGGGCCTCGGGGGTAATGAGCAGTTCTTC.

The sample holds a few counts of this clonotype. CDR3 protein: CSAPDPPGKYF. CDR3 coding DNA: TGCAGTGCCCCGGATCCCCCGGGGAAGTACTTC. This chain links TRBV20-1 with TRBJ2-4; the D gene is possibly TRBD2 (5 bases). V lost 6 bases, J lost 14 bases, and 17 bases lay in between. There are 11 residues in the CDR3. Germline loops: CDR1 DFQATT, CDR2 SNEGSKA (reference sequence).

The chain employs TRBV20-1 and TRBJ1-4; D might be TRBD1 (6 bases). V was shortened by 5 bases and J by 7 bases, with 20 bases between the two germline ends. This CDR3 region has 15 residues. Germline assignment: CDR1 DFQATT and CDR2 SNEGSKA (reference sequence). CDR3 DNA sequence: TGCAGTGCTCCACGGGGGGGGGCAACAGGTGAAAAACTGTTTTTT. It codes for CSAPRGGATGEKLFF.

This clonotype was recorded at least ten times. The rearrangement links TRBV7-2 to TRBJ2-2; maybe TRBD2 (6 bases). CDR1 and CDR2 from the germline V gene are SGHTA and FQGNSA. This CDR3 has 17 residues. Trimming removed 1 base at V and 4 bases at J, with 16 bases between. The DNA for the CDR3 is TGTGCCAGCAGCTTAGTCCGGCTAGCGTTCAGCACCGGGGAGCTGTTTTTT. Translation: CASSLVRLAFSTGELFF.

The chain is built from TRBV9 and TRBJ2-6; D is unclear. The CDR3 totals 15 residues. In germline, CDR1 is SGDLS, CDR2 YYNGEE. The V end was cut by 3 bases, the J end by 0 bases, with 7 bases between. CDR3 protein: CASSATPSGANVLTF. The CDR3 DNA reads TGTGCCAGCAGCGCCACCCCCTCTGGGGCCAACGTCCTGACTTTC.

In its sample, this clonotype was seen many times. This chain connects TRBV7-2 to TRBJ2-2, with D tentatively TRBD1 or TRBD2 (7 bases each). This CDR3 comprises 14 residues. V lost 5 bases to trimming and J lost 7 bases, with 14 bases between them. Germline V gene sequence: CDR1 SGHTA, CDR2 FQGNSA. The CDR3 DNA reads TGTGCCAGCAGCCGACCAGGGGGGGGCGGGGAGCTGTTTTTT. This gives the protein CASSRPGGGGELFF.

This clonotype was found many times. The chain employs TRBV7-2 and TRBJ2-7; 7 bases fit TRBD1. CDR1 is SGHTA and CDR2 is FQGNSA in the germline V gene. The CDR3 runs to 14 residues. Trimming cost V 4 bases and J 4 bases; bases outside gene matches: 7. CDR3 sequence (DNA): TGTGCCAGCAGCTATACCGGGACAGAGTACGAGCAGTACTTC. Protein product: CASSYTGTEYEQYF. Complete variable domain (other parts from reference TRBV7-2 and TRBJ2-7): GAGVSQSPSNKVTEKGKDVELRCDPISGHTALYWYRQSLGQGLEFLIYFQGNSAPDKSGLPSDRFSAERTGGSVSTLTIQRTQQEDSAVYLCASSYTGTEYEQYFGPGTRLTVT.

This clonotype turned up a few times. The CDR3 DNA reads TGTGCCAGCAGTCCCCGCCGACAGGCATCGAATGGCTACACCTTC. Translating gives CASSPRRQASNGYTF. This sequence joins TRBV6-5 and TRBJ1-2; perhaps TRBD1 as D (6 bases). There are 15 residues in the CDR3. V lost 5 bases to trimming and J lost 6 bases, with 19 bases between them. CDR1 MNHEY and CDR2 SVGAGI come from the germline V gene.

The J gene is TRBJ1-5, the V gene TRBV12-3 or TRBV12-4; D call uncertain. The V end was cut by 4 bases, the J end by 6 bases, with 13 bases between. CDR3 length equals 14 residues. The CDR3 bases are TGTGCCAGCAGTTCAATAGGGAGGGTTCAGCCCCAGCATTTT. This translates into CASSSIGRVQPQHF.

This clonotype came up many times. The chain links TRBV24-1 to TRBJ2-5; 11 positions agree with TRBD1. Germline CDR1 is KGHDR and CDR2 is SFDVKD. The CDR3 has 16 residues. After removal of 5 bases from V and 1 base from J, the junction contained 5 bases not matched to a gene. The CDR3 sequence: CATSGGQGALQETQYF. CDR3 DNA: TGTGCCACCAGTGGAGGACAGGGGGCACTCCAAGAGACCCAGTACTTC.

This clonotype was recorded at least ten times. The chain links TRBV20-1 to TRBJ1-5; D gene uncertain. Germline V gives CDR1 DFQATT, CDR2 SNEGSKA (reference sequence). The V end lost 0 bases, the J end lost 5 bases, and 5 bases lay between the germline ends. The CDR3 runs 12 residues. CDR3 coding DNA: TGCAGTGCTAGAGAAGGGTATCAGCCCCAGCATTTT. As protein: CSAREGYQPQHF.

This clonotype showed up just a few times. V and J are TRBV6-1 and TRBJ1-6, with unresolved D. The CDR3 is made up of 13 amino acids. V lost 3 bases and J 5 bases, leaving 5 bases between the germline ends. Germline V gives CDR1 MNHNS, CDR2 SASEGT. The CDR3 DNA reads TGTGCCAGCAGTGACTACCATAATTCACCCCTCCACTTT. Encoded protein: CASSDYHNSPLHF.

This clonotype was counted only a few times. This CDR3 reads CASSFRLTYNEEQFF. CDR3 bases: TGTGCCAGCAGCTTTCGGCTGACCTACAATGAAGAGCAGTTCTTC. V is TRBV5-6 and J is TRBJ2-1; D call uncertain. The CDR3 is 15 amino acids. Germline CDR1 SGHDT, CDR2 YYEEEE. Trimming stripped 2 bases from V and 10 bases from J, with 19 bases between.

This clonotype was picked up many times. This sequence joins TRBV7-9 and TRBJ2-2; D unclear. Between the trimmed V and J ends, which lost 2 bases and 6 bases, there was a span of 7 bases. The germline V gene has CDR1 SEHNR and CDR2 FQNEAQ (reference sequence). The length of the CDR3 is 13 residues. The CDR3 DNA follows: TGTGCCAGCAGCTTAACGGCCCCCGGGGAGCTGTTTTTT. Its translation is CASSLTAPGELFF.

This clonotype was observed a few times. J is TRBJ1-2 and V is TRBV9; D remains unclear. This CDR3 region has 16 residues. V lost 4 bases, J lost 4 bases, and 20 bases lay in between. Germline CDR1 and CDR2: SGDLS and YYNGEE. CDR3 sequence (DNA): TGTGCCAGCAGCCCGCGTTTTCCCACGAGTCCCTATGGCTACACCTTC. This sequence encodes CASSPRFPTSPYGYTF.